The 24 T cell receptor beta chains below all came from one sample that was sequenced in a study of T cell responses to AZD1222 COVID-19 vaccine. Here immunoSEQ multiplex PCR was the method, and the copy in TCRdb shows in-frame clones only, minus some. The repertoire holds approximately 160,000 clones, around nine tenths seen once, with about 5.3% in the top ten. The sequenced sample was peripheral blood, obtained on day 0 of AZD1222 vaccination. These receptors were obtained from an adult in good health.

The V gene is TRBV4-2, the J gene TRBJ2-1; D remains ambiguous. CDR3 length: 16 residues. Germline V gene data show CDR1 as LGHNA and CDR2 as YNFKEQ. The V end lost 2 bases, the J end lost 5 bases, and 16 bases lay between the germline ends. The CDR3 sequence is CASSQPLGTANNEQFF. In nucleotides, the CDR3 is TGTGCCAGCAGCCAACCCCTGGGCACAGCGAACAATGAGCAGTTCTTC.

The rearrangement uses TRBV7-9 and TRBJ2-7; TRBD1 matches at 11 bases. The CDR3 covers 15 residues. Per germline, CDR1 SEHNR and CDR2 FQNEAQ (reference sequence). The V and J ends lost 3 bases and 6 bases, in that order; junction bases with no gene match: 7. CDR3 amino acids: CASSFPGQGVAEQYF. CDR3 nucleotide sequence: TGTGCCAGCAGCTTCCCGGGACAGGGGGTTGCCGAGCAGTACTTC.

The rearrangement links TRBV27 to TRBJ1-6; 7 bases match TRBD1. V lost 0 bases and J lost 9; bases outside the gene matches: 17. The germline gives CDR1 MNHEY, CDR2 SMNVEV (reference sequence). The CDR3 is made up of 19 amino acids. CDR3 amino acids: CASSLSRGFRGKTSSPLHF. In DNA, the CDR3 is TGTGCCAGCAGTTTATCGAGGGGATTCAGGGGGAAAACAAGTTCACCCCTCCACTTT.

This rearrangement joins TRBV25-1 to TRBJ1-1, with a weak D call TRBD1 (5 bases). From germline, CDR1 is MGHDK and CDR2 SYGVNS. The CDR3 contains 15 residues. Between the trimmed V and J ends, which lost 4 bases and 1 base, there was a span of 13 bases. Here the CDR3 DNA reads TGTGCCAGCAGTGGCTTAGCGGGGGGGAACACTGAAGCTTTCTTT. This gives the protein CASSGLAGGNTEAFF.

This chain connects TRBV5-4 to TRBJ2-3, with a tentative D call TRBD2 (6 bases). The V and J ends lost 4 bases and 0 bases respectively, with 15 bases between them. The V gene's germline CDR1 is SGHNT and CDR2 YYREEE (reference sequence). The CDR3 is 16 residues long. The CDR3 DNA is TGTGCCAGCAGCCCTCCGACGGGGGATAGCACAGATACGCAGTATTTT. Residues: CASSPPTGDSTDTQYF.

This chain joins TRBV7-2 and TRBJ2-5; 8 nucleotides align to TRBD1. V dropped 3 bases and J dropped 1; count of bases not matched to a gene: 1. Germline CDR1 and CDR2: SGHTA and FQGNSA. The CDR3 totals 14 residues. The CDR3 sequence is CASSLTGVQETQYF. The DNA for the CDR3 is TGTGCCAGCAGCTTGACAGGGGTCCAAGAGACCCAGTACTTC.

The rearrangement links TRBV28 to TRBJ2-1; perhaps TRBD1 as D (7 bases). V lost 2 bases, J lost 4 bases, and 21 bases lay in between. In germline, CDR1 is MDHEN, CDR2 SYDVKM. The CDR3 consists of 18 residues. CDR3 in amino acids: CASSLSTSSRGRYNEQFF. CDR3 nucleotide sequence: TGTGCCAGCAGTTTAAGCACCTCCTCCAGGGGGAGGTACAATGAGCAGTTCTTC.

V is TRBV9 and J is TRBJ2-3, with 9 bases aligning to TRBD2. The germline V gene encodes CDR1 SGDLS and CDR2 YYNGEE. J gave up 7 bases and V 0 bases, and 6 bases lay outside the gene matches. The CDR3 has 15 amino acids. This chain's CDR3 is CASSVEGLAVYTQYF. The DNA of the CDR3 is TGTGCCAGCAGCGTAGAGGGACTAGCCGTCTATACGCAGTATTTT.

The rearrangement joins TRBV4-3 to TRBJ2-2; D not resolved. Trimming pared 1 base from V and 8 bases from J, leaving 14 bases between. The CDR3 spans 15 residues. The germline V gene encodes CDR1 LGHNA and CDR2 YSLEER. DNA of the CDR3: TGCGCCAGCAGCCAAGGGCAGTCTCTTTGGGGGGAGCTGTTTTTT. Translating it yields CASSQGQSLWGELFF.

In this sample, this clone turned up once. CDR3 residues: CASSFGQGAKETQYF. CDR3 nucleotide sequence: TGCGCCAGCAGCTTTGGACAGGGGGCGAAAGAGACCCAGTACTTC. The chain has TRBV4-1 and TRBJ2-5; 11 nucleotides align to TRBD1. V lost 5 bases and J lost 3; bases outside the gene matches: 5. The germline V gene encodes CDR1 MGHRA and CDR2 YSYEKL. This CDR3 region has 15 residues.

V usage is TRBV27 and J usage is TRBJ1-4; tentatively, D is TRBD1 (5 bases). Germline CDR1 MNHEY, CDR2 SMNVEV (reference sequence). CDR3 length: 18 residues. V was cut by 2 bases and J by 7 bases, with 23 bases left in between. The CDR3 DNA reads TGTGCCAGCAGTTTAGGCCCCTCGGGACCGCTTAGGGGTGAAAAACTGTTTTTT. Its translation is CASSLGPSGPLRGEKLFF.

This clone was found many times. The chain links TRBV5-5 to TRBJ2-5; no definite D call. From germline, CDR1 is SGHKS and CDR2 YYEKEE (reference sequence). V lost 3 bases to trimming and J lost 3 bases, with 15 bases between them. CDR3 size: 15 residues. CDR3 loop: CASSSTQDGKETQYF. For the CDR3, the DNA is TGTGCCAGCAGCTCAACGCAGGACGGAAAAGAGACCCAGTACTTC.

Concerning this clone itself: In the same sample, other DNA sequences code for this CDR3. The chain employs TRBV27 and TRBJ2-3; no clear D gene. Germline values: CDR1 MNHEY, CDR2 SMNVEV (reference sequence). Trimming removed 4 bases from V and 1 base from J, with 3 bases in between. The CDR3 is made up of 12 amino acids. The CDR3 reads CASSSRTDTQYF. For the CDR3, the DNA is TGTGCCAGCAGTTCTCGCACAGATACGCAGTATTTT.

V is TRBV27 and J is TRBJ2-1, with 8 bases fitting TRBD1. Germline lookup yields CDR1 MNHEY and CDR2 SMNVEV (reference sequence). J gave up 3 bases and V 2 bases, and 3 bases lay outside the gene matches. The CDR3 has 15 residues. CDR3 sequence: CASSLDRGYYNEQFF. CDR3 coding DNA: TGTGCCAGCAGTTTAGACAGGGGATACTACAATGAGCAGTTCTTC.

This chain links TRBV5-1 with TRBJ2-7, with D uncertain. This CDR3 is built from 12 residues. Trimming stripped 2 bases from V and 5 bases from J, with 8 bases between. Germline V gene data show CDR1 as SGHRS and CDR2 as YFSETQ. The CDR3 reads CASSLNFNEQYF. CDR3 nucleotide sequence: TGCGCCAGCAGCTTAAATTTCAACGAGCAGTACTTC. Looking up the rest from reference TRBV5-1 and TRBJ2-7 gives the full variable domain: KAGVTQTPRYLIKTRGQQVTLSCSPISGHRSVSWYQQTPGQGLQFLFEYFSETQRNKGNFPGRFSGRQFSNSRSEMNVSTLELGDSALYLCASSLNFNEQYFGPGTRLTVT.

The count of this clone is one. The V and J genes are TRBV7-8 and TRBJ1-3; D is unresolved. The V gene lost 1 base and the J gene lost 3 bases, with 7 bases spanning the gap. The CDR3 is made up of 14 amino acids. Germline V gene sequence: CDR1 SGHVS, CDR2 FQNEAQ. The CDR3 region is CASSLGARGNTIYF. CDR3 nucleotide sequence: TGTGCCAGCAGCTTAGGCGCTCGTGGAAACACCATATATTTT.

The chain has TRBV7-3 and TRBJ2-1; the match to TRBD2 covers 7 bases. The trim removed 5 bases at V and 7 bases at J, leaving 5 bases unmatched. The CDR3 runs 13 residues. Germline V lookup: CDR1 SGHTA, CDR2 FQGTGA. CDR3 in DNA: TGTGCCAGCAGCCCGACTAGCCGGAATGAGCAGTTCTTC. Encoded protein: CASSPTSRNEQFF.

V and J are TRBV6-2 or TRBV6-3 and TRBJ2-4; D perhaps matches TRBD1 (6 bases). The germline V gene encodes CDR1 MNHEY and CDR2 SVGEGT. The CDR3 is 15 amino acids. V was pared by 4 bases and J by 5 bases, with 15 bases between. DNA for the CDR3: TGTGCCAGCAGTTCCACCGGACAGATCGAAAACATTCAGTACTTC. It specifies CASSSTGQIENIQYF.

The V gene is TRBV5-4, the J gene TRBJ1-1, with D maybe TRBD1 (5 bases). There are 13 residues in the CDR3. Trimming removed 3 bases from V and 3 bases from J, with 9 bases in between. The germline V gene encodes CDR1 SGHNT and CDR2 YYREEE (reference sequence). CDR3 in amino acids: CASSSGLDTEAFF. In nucleotides, the CDR3 is TGTGCCAGCAGCTCAGGGTTGGACACTGAAGCTTTCTTT.

The chain is built from TRBV24-1 and TRBJ2-3, with TRBD2 matching 10 bases. The CDR3 is made up of 19 amino acids. V was pared by 0 bases and J by 0 bases, with 8 bases of the junction left unmatched. Per the germline V gene, CDR1 is KGHDR and CDR2 is SFDVKD. CDR3 sequence reads: CATSDLQREGTSSTDTQYF. The CDR3 coding sequence is TGTGCCACCAGTGATTTGCAGCGGGAGGGTACTAGTAGCACAGATACGCAGTATTTT.

CDR3 sequence reads: CASSLNREGTEAFF. The CDR3 DNA reads as TGCGCCAGCAGCTTGAACAGGGAGGGAACTGAAGCTTTCTTT. The V call is TRBV5-1, the J call TRBJ1-1; a possible D gene is TRBD1 (6 bases). In germline, CDR1 is SGHRS, CDR2 YFSETQ. The CDR3 has 14 amino acids. Trimming removed 1 base from V and 5 bases from J, with 12 bases in between.

This chain connects TRBV10-3 to TRBJ2-3; D call uncertain. The CDR3 is made up of 14 amino acids. Germline V gene sequence: CDR1 ENHRY, CDR2 SYGVKD. V was clipped by 0 bases and J by 5 bases, with 9 bases between them. This chain's CDR3 is CAISESGFEDTQYF. In DNA form, the CDR3 reads TGTGCCATCAGTGAGTCGGGTTTTGAAGATACGCAGTATTTT.

The V call is TRBV6-2 or TRBV6-3, the J call TRBJ1-1; D is unclear. Germline CDR1 MNHEY, CDR2 SVGEGT. Trimming removed 2 bases from V and 5 bases from J, with 18 bases in between. There are 16 residues in the CDR3. The CDR3 reads CASSYESHSGGTEAFF. CDR3 nucleotides: TGTGCCAGCAGTTACGAGTCGCACTCGGGTGGGACTGAAGCTTTCTTT.

The chain joins TRBV19 to TRBJ2-7; 11 nucleotides agree with TRBD2. From germline, CDR1 is LNHDA and CDR2 SQIVND (reference sequence). The CDR3 contains 16 residues. Germline trimming cut 5 bases from V and 0 bases from J; bases unmatched to any gene: 6. CDR3 nucleotide sequence: TGTGCCAGTAGTGAGGTAGCGGGAGGGAGCTCCTACGAGCAGTACTTC. This sequence encodes CASSEVAGGSSYEQYF.